This entry lists 22 T cell receptor beta chains sequenced from one sample in a study of T cell responses to AZD1222 COVID-19 vaccine. TCRdb keeps only in-frame clones here, not all; method: immunoSEQ multiplex PCR. The sample includes about 220,000 clones, about 93% seen only once; the top ten take roughly 1%. The sample in question was peripheral blood, obtained on day 0 of MenACWY control vaccination. These receptors all stem from an adult in good health.

The V gene is TRBV3-1 (or the pseudogene TRBV3-2), the J gene TRBJ1-1; the D is unclear. V lost 1 base to trimming and J lost 4 bases, with 7 bases between them. This CDR3 is built from 13 residues. Germline V gene data show CDR1 as LGHDT and CDR2 as YNNKEL (reference sequence). The CDR3 is CASSQGLGTEAFF. CDR3 DNA: TGTGCCAGCAGCCAAGGTTTGGGCACTGAAGCTTTCTTT.

The chain uses TRBV7-2 and TRBJ2-5, with D possibly being TRBD1 (8 bases). The V and J ends lost 5 bases and 4 bases respectively, with 20 bases between them. This CDR3 contains 16 residues. The V gene's germline CDR1 is SGHTA and CDR2 FQGNSA. The CDR3 loop reads CASSLRTGRGGETQYF. For the CDR3, the DNA is TGTGCCAGCAGCCTTAGGACAGGGAGGGGTGGAGAGACCCAGTACTTC.

The chain uses TRBV30 and TRBJ1-2; unclear D gene. CDR3 length: 11 residues. The germline V gene encodes CDR1 GTSNPN and CDR2 SVGIG (reference sequence). The ends were cut back, 5 bases at V and 7 bases at J, with 11 bases in the middle. Here the CDR3 reads CAWGLKFGYTF. CDR3 nucleotide sequence: TGTGCCTGGGGCCTCAAGTTTGGCTACACCTTC.

V gene TRBV9 combines with J gene TRBJ1-6, with 7 positions matching TRBD1. This CDR3 contains 16 residues. The germline gives CDR1 SGDLS, CDR2 YYNGEE. Germline trimming cut 4 bases from V and 6 bases from J; bases unmatched to any gene: 10. The DNA for the CDR3 is TGTGCCAGCAGCAGACAGGGAACCCCTCTTAATTCACCCCTCCACTTT. Translating gives CASSRQGTPLNSPLHF.

The genes are TRBV6-6 and TRBJ1-4; D is unresolved. The CDR3 extends over 14 amino acids. The V gene's germline CDR1 is MNHNY and CDR2 SVGAGI (reference sequence). V was cut by 0 bases and J by 8 bases, with 10 bases left in between. As DNA, the CDR3 is TGTGCCAGCAGTTACTCGGAGACGGGGGAAAAACTGTTTTTT. Amino acids: CASSYSETGEKLFF.

The chain is built from TRBV7-6 and TRBJ2-3, with D hard to call. V was shortened by 5 bases and J by 1 base, with 10 bases between the two germline ends. The length of the CDR3 is 14 residues. Per the germline V gene, CDR1 is SGHVS and CDR2 is FNYEAQ. The CDR3: CASSPTAGTDTQYF. The DNA of the CDR3 is TGTGCCAGCAGCCCCACCGCGGGCACAGATACGCAGTATTTT.

This clone has more than one count but fewer than ten. The chain employs TRBV2 and TRBJ1-5; D not resolved. The CDR3 is 16 amino acids. Germline CDR1 is SNHLY and CDR2 is FYNNEI. V was cut by 2 bases and J by 2 bases, with 13 bases left in between. The CDR3 loop reads CASSESGVHGNQPQHF. Written as DNA, the CDR3 is TGTGCCAGCAGTGAATCCGGGGTTCATGGCAATCAGCCCCAGCATTTT.

The chain uses TRBV30 and TRBJ1-6; D gene uncertain. V dropped 1 base and J dropped 14 bases, with 9 bases sitting between them. CDR1 GTSNPN and CDR2 SVGIG come from the germline V gene (reference sequence). The CDR3 extends over 11 amino acids. The CDR3 sequence: CAWSGLGALHF. CDR3 coding DNA: TGTGCCTGGAGTGGTTTGGGTGCCCTCCACTTT.

V usage is TRBV4-1 and J usage is TRBJ1-1, with a weak D call TRBD1 (5 bases). Germline V gene data show CDR1 as MGHRA and CDR2 as YSYEKL. CDR3 length: 15 amino acids. V lost 6 bases and J 0 bases, leaving 14 bases between the germline ends. The CDR3 nucleotides are TGCGCCAGCAGTCGGACCGAGGGGATGAACACTGAAGCTTTCTTT. It yields the protein CASSRTEGMNTEAFF.

The chain has TRBV21-1 and TRBJ1-2. TRBV21-1 is a recognized pseudogene. CDR3 size: 13 residues. The CDR3 protein is CASSKPPVSGYTF. DNA for the CDR3: TGTGCCAGCAGCAAACCCCCGGTCTCGGGCTACACCTTC.

The chain links TRBV5-8 to TRBJ1-4; 7 bases line up with TRBD1. Germline loops: CDR1 SGHTS, CDR2 YDEGEE. The length of the CDR3 is 16 residues. After removal of 4 bases from V and 0 bases from J, the junction contained 6 bases not matched to a gene. The DNA for the CDR3 is TGTGCCAGCAGCCTGGGACAGCGAACAACTAATGAAAAACTGTTTTTT. Translation: CASSLGQRTTNEKLFF.

This clone was detected only once. Within the sample, other DNA sequences also encode this same CDR3. The chain uses TRBV4-1 and TRBJ1-3; D is undetermined. CDR1 MGHRA and CDR2 YSYEKL come from the germline V gene. The V gene lost 0 bases and the J gene lost 2 bases, with 8 bases spanning the gap. The CDR3 covers 15 residues. The DNA for the CDR3 is TGCGCCAGCAGCCAAGATGAGAGGACTGGAAACACCATATATTTT. Translation gives CASSQDERTGNTIYF.

This chain connects TRBV4-2 to TRBJ2-3; a weak D match, TRBD1 (5 bases). The V end lost 0 bases, the J end lost 6 bases, and 13 bases lay between the germline ends. In germline, CDR1 is LGHNA, CDR2 YNFKEQ. The CDR3 contains 15 residues. The CDR3 loop reads CASSQDGQGADTQYF. The CDR3, as DNA: TGTGCCAGCAGCCAAGATGGGCAGGGCGCCGATACGCAGTATTTT.

The chain carries TRBV5-6 and TRBJ1-1; no clear D gene. CDR3 length equals 14 residues. Between the trimmed V and J ends, which lost 4 bases and 11 bases, there was a span of 21 bases. Germline CDR1 SGHDT, CDR2 YYEEEE. In DNA, the CDR3 is TGTGCCAGCAGCCGACCGAGCGGTTACCAACGGGCTTTCTTT. Amino acids: CASSRPSGYQRAFF.

V is TRBV7-2 and J is TRBJ2-5, with TRBD1 matching 12 bases. Germline V CDR1 and CDR2: SGHTA, FQGNSA. This CDR3 contains 15 residues. Trimming at V came to 4 bases and at J to 5 bases, leaving 5 bases not matched to a gene. CDR3 DNA: TGTGCCAGCAGCTGGGGGACAGGGGGCATCGAGACCCAGTACTTC. It yields the protein CASSWGTGGIETQYF.

This sequence joins TRBV18 and TRBJ1-3; D is unclear. The germline V gene encodes CDR1 KGHSH and CDR2 LQKENI. V was trimmed by 5 bases and J by 0 bases, leaving 11 bases between them. The CDR3 spans 15 residues. The CDR3 spells CASSSSTGSGNTIYF. DNA of the CDR3: TGTGCCAGCTCATCATCGACCGGCTCTGGAAACACCATATATTTT.

The chain employs TRBV25-1 and TRBJ2-1, with 9 nucleotides matching TRBD1. J lost 15 bases, V lost 4 bases, and 4 bases had no gene match. Per the germline V gene, CDR1 is MGHDK and CDR2 is SYGVNS. This CDR3 has 11 amino acids. CDR3 residues: CASSGGTGLFF. CDR3 sequence (DNA): TGTGCCAGCAGTGGAGGGACAGGGTTGTTCTTC.

The CDR3 sequence is CASSLQGLDPNEQFF. In DNA form, the CDR3 reads TGTGCCAGCAGCTTACAGGGCCTTGACCCCAATGAGCAGTTCTTC. The rearrangement uses TRBV7-3 and TRBJ2-1; a weak D match, TRBD1 (5 bases). Looked up from germline, CDR1 is SGHTA and CDR2 is FQGTGA. CDR3 length: 15 amino acids. V was cut by 2 bases and J by 6 bases, with 14 bases left in between.

The chain employs TRBV7-2 and TRBJ1-1, with D perhaps matching TRBD1 (5 bases). The CDR3 has 15 residues. Trimming cost V 1 base and J 4 bases, with 13 bases left between them. Germline values: CDR1 SGHTA, CDR2 FQGNSA. In DNA, the CDR3 is TGTGCCAGCAGCTTAGTTATCGGGGGGAGCACTGAAGCTTTCTTT. Encoded protein: CASSLVIGGSTEAFF.

This clone occurred a few times. The chain combines TRBV19 with TRBJ1-2, with D perhaps TRBD1 (5 bases). Germline V gene sequence: CDR1 LNHDA, CDR2 SQIVND (reference sequence). The V end was cut by 1 base, the J end by 5 bases, with 11 bases between. CDR3 length equals 14 residues. The CDR3 here is CASSIGGVTYGYTF. CDR3 DNA: TGTGCCAGTAGTATAGGGGGCGTGACTTATGGCTACACCTTC.

The chain uses TRBV30 and TRBJ1-2; D ambiguous. Germline V gene lookup returns CDR1 GTSNPN and CDR2 SVGIG (reference sequence). The ends were cut back, 1 base at V and 2 bases at J, with 11 bases in the middle. The CDR3 contains 14 residues. CDR3 coding DNA: TGTGCCTGGAGTGCGGCCGCAGGAAACTATGGCTACACCTTC. Translating gives CAWSAAAGNYGYTF.

The J gene is TRBJ2-3, the V gene TRBV7-2; no definite D call. Germline CDR1 is SGHTA and CDR2 is FQGNSA. The CDR3 has 14 amino acids. V lost 2 bases to trimming and J lost 5 bases, with 11 bases between them. The CDR3 nucleotides are TGTGCCAGCAGCTTAATAACCGAAGGAGATACGCAGTATTTT. Amino acids: CASSLITEGDTQYF.